This entry is about one TCR beta chain. The data derive from a study of blood T cell repertoires in COVID-19. Per the original data handling: It was from reference gene primer amplification that nucleated cell counts were estimated. Assay: immunoSEQ multiplex PCR; the TCRdb copy retains only in-frame clones and omits some. V, J and clone size are taken as reported in that table, and D and trimming were inferred from the DNA itself. The table records roughly 250,000 clones, about 90% of them present only once. Ages ranged from about 18 to 89 years, with residence in more than 20 US areas. Grouping used clinical history reported by participants in a survey and questionnaire. The sequencing sample was made of PBMCs or T cells enriched from blood (not recorded which). The receptor's source is a human donor in a cohort exposed to, infected with or recovered from COVID-19 (not recorded which). The donor label of this sample is uncertain.

CDR3 nucleotide sequence: TGTGCCAGCAGTTTCGGGAGCTCCTATAATTCACCCCTCCACTTT. Protein sequence: CASSFGSSYNSPLHF. The gene calls are TRBV27 and TRBJ1-6, with D unresolved. The V gene lost 3 bases and the J gene lost 0 bases, with 6 bases spanning the gap. The germline V gene encodes CDR1 MNHEY and CDR2 SMNVEV (reference sequence). This CDR3 is 15 amino acids long.